This T cell receptor (beta chain) was profiled in a study of blood T cells in healthy people across ages. V lost 6 bases, J lost 4 bases, and 15 bases lay in between. Germline V gives CDR1 SQVTM, CDR2 ANQGSEA. The CDR3 spans 13 residues. Combining a sample-barcoded 5' primer with a J-beta primer mix, a second PCR ran for about 6 to 12 cycles. Each TCR beta cDNA got a 12-nucleotide random molecular identifier. MiXCR, run by TCRdb on the 5' RACE reads, gives a single entry per CDR3 protein. Here the sample spans some 940,000 distinct CDR3 sequences, almost 30% being singletons. This sample was shared with a second study, whose subject was T cells of mothers and their children. That paper adds: Amplification in the second PCR used the M1S primer, which added sample barcodes and 2-4 random nucleotides.

The clonotype originates from a woman aged 40 to 55 in good health. The material sequenced was blood. The chain carries TRBV29-1 and TRBJ1-2, with TRBD1 as a possible D gene (6 bases). This CDR3 is CSVWGVDSYGYTF. The CDR3 bases are TGCAGCGTATGGGGGGTGGACAGCTATGGCTACACCTTC.